This TCR beta chain is drawn from a study of a mutant IDH1 vaccine in newly diagnosed glioma. The wider study: First vaccine doses came 4-6 weeks after radiotherapy alone, or with temozolomide cycles. Sex distribution of treated patients was about 60% male and around 40% female; mean age was around 42 years.

Remarks on this clone: The antigen is undetermined.

Using immunoSEQ multiplex PCR, the repertoire was profiled, and TCRdb retains in-frame clones only, with some absent. The table records roughly 60,000 clones, roughly four fifths of them present only once. As for time point: week 11, during vaccination. In the vaccine, a single dose held 300 ug of the mutant IDH1 20-mer peptide, along with topical imiquimod. The germline V gene encodes CDR1 GTSNPN and CDR2 SVGIG (reference sequence). Trimming left V 0 bases short and J 0 bases short, with 15 bases between. CDR3 length: 17 amino acids. Sequenced here: PBMCs, sampled from a glioma patient whose treatment included an IDH1 peptide vaccine. This sequence was found in a man aged 30-40 years with glioma. The chain recombines TRBV30 with TRBJ1-3; D is ambiguous. CDR3 nucleotide sequence: TGTGCCTGGAGTGTACTAAGTGGAGGGAGCTCTGGAAACACCATATATTTT. Protein sequence: CAWSVLSGGSSGNTIYF.